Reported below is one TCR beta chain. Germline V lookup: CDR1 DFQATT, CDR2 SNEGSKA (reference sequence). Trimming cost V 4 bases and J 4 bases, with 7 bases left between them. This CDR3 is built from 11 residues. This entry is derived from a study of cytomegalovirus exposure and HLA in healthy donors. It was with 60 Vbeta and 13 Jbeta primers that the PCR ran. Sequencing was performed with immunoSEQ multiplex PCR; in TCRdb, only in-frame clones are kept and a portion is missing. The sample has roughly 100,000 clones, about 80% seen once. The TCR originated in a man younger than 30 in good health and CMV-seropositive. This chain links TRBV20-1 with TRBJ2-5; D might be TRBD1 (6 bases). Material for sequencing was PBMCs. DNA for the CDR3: TGCAGTGCTAAAGGGGGAGAGACCCAGTACTTC. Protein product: CSAKGGETQYF.